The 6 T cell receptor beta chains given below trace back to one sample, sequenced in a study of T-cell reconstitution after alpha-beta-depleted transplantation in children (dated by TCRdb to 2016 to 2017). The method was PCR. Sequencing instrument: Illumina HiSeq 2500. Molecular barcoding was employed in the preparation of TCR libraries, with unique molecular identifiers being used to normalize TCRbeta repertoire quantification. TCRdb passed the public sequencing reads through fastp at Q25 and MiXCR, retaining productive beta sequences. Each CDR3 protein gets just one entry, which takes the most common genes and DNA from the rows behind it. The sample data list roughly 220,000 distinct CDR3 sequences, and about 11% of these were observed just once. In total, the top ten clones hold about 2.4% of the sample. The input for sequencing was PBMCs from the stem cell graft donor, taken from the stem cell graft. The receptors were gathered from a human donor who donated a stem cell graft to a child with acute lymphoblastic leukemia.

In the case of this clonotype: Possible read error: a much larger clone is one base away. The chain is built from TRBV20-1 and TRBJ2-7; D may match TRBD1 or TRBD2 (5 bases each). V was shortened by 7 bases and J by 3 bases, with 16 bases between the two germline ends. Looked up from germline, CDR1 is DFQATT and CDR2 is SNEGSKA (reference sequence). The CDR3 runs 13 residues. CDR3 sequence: CSVKGPKHYEQYF. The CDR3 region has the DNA TGCAGTGTAAAGGGACCTAAACACTACGAGCAGTACTTC.

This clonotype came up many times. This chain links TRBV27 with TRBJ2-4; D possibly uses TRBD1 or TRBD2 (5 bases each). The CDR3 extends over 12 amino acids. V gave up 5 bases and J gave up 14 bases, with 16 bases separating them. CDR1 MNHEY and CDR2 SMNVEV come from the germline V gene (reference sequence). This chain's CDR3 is CASSGTGTQKYF. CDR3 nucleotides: TGTGCCAGCAGTGGAACCGGGACCCAGAAGTACTTC.

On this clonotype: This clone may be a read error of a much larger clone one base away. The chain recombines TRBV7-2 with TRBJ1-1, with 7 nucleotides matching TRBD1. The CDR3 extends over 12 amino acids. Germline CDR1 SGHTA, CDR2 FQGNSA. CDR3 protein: CVSRYRGTEAFF. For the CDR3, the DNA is TGTGTCAGCAGGTACAGGGGTACTGAAGCTTTCTTT.

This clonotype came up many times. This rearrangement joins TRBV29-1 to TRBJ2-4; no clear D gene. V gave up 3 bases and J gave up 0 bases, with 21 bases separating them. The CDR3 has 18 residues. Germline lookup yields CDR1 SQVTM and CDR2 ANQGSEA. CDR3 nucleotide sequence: TGCAGCGTTGAGGACCCGGGCGGCGGCTTTCTAGCCAAAAACATTCAGTACTTC. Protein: CSVEDPGGGFLAKNIQYF.

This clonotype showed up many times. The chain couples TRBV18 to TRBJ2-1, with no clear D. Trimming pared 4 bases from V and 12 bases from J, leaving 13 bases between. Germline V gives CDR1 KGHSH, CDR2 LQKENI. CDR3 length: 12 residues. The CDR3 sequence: CASSRQSSGQFF. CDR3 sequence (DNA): TGTGCCAGCTCACGCCAATCCTCCGGGCAGTTCTTC.

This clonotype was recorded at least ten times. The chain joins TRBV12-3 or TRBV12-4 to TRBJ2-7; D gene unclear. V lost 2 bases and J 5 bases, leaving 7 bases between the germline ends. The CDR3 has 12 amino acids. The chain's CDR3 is CASSLKLNEQYF. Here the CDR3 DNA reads TGTGCCAGCAGTTTAAAGCTCAACGAGCAGTACTTC.